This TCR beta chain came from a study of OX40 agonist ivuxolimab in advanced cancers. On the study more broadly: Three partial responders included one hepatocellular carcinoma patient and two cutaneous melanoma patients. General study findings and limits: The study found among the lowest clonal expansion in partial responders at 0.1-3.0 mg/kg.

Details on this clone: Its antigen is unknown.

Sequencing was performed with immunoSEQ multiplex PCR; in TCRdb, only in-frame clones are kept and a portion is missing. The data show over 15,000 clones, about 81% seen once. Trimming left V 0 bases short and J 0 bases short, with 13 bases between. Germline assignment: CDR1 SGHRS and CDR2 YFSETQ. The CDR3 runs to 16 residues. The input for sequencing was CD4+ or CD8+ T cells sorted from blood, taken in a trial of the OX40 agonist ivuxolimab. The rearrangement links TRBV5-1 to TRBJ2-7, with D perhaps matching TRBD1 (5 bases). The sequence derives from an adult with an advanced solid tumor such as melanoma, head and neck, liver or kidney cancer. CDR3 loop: CASSLVVGDPSYEQYF. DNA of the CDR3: TGCGCCAGCAGCTTGGTCGTAGGGGATCCCTCCTACGAGCAGTACTTC. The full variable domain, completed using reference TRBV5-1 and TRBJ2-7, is KAGVTQTPRYLIKTRGQQVTLSCSPISGHRSVSWYQQTPGQGLQFLFEYFSETQRNKGNFPGRFSGRQFSNSRSEMNVSTLELGDSALYLCASSLVVGDPSYEQYFGPGTRLTVT.